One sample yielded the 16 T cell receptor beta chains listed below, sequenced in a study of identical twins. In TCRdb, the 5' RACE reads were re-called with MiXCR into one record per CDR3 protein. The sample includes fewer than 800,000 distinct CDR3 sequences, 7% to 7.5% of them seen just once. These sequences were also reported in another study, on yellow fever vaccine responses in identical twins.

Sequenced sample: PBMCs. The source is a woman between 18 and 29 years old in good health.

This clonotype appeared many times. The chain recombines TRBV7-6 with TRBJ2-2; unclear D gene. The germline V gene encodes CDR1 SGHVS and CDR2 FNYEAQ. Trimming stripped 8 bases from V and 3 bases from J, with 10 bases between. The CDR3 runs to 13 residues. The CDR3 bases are TGTGCCAGCCAAACTACTCACACCGGGGAGCTGTTTTTT. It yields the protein CASQTTHTGELFF.

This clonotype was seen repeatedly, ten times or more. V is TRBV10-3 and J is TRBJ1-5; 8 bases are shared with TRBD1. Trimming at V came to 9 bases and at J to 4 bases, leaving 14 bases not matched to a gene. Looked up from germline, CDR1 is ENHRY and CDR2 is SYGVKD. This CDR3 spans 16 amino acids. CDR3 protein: CAISPGQGGKNQPQHF. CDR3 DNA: TGTGCCATTAGTCCCGGACAGGGAGGAAAGAATCAGCCCCAGCATTTT.

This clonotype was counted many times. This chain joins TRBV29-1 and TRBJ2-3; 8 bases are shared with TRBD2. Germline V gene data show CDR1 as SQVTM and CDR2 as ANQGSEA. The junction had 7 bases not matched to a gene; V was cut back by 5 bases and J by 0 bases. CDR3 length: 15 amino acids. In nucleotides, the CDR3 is TGCAGCGTTAAACTAGCGGCCACGAGCACAGATACGCAGTATTTT. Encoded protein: CSVKLAATSTDTQYF.

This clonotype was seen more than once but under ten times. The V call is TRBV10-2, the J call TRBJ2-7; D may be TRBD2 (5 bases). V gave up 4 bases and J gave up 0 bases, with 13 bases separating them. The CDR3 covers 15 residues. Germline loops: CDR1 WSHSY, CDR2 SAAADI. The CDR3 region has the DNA TGCGCCAGCAGTGTGGACTCAGCCCTCTCCTACGAGCAGTACGTC. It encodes CASSVDSALSYEQYV.

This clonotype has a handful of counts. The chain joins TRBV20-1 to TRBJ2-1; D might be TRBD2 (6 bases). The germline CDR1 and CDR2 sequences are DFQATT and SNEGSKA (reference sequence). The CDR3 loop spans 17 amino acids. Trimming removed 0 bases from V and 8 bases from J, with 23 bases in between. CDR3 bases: TGCAGTGCTAGAGATAAAGGGCCGGGACTCCGGGGCCATGAGCAGTTCTTC. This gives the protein CSARDKGPGLRGHEQFF.

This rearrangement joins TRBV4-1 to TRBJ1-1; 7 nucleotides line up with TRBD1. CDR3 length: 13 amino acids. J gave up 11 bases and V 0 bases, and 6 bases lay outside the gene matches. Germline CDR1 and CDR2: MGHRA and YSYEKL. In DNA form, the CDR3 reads TGCGCCAGCAGCCAAGATATGAGGGGGCGCGCTTTCTTT. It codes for CASSQDMRGRAFF.

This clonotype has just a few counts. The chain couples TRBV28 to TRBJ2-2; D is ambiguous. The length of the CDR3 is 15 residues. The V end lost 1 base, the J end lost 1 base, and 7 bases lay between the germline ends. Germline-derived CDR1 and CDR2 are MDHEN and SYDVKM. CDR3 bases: TGTGCCAGCAGTTTATACCGGCAGAACACCGGGGAGCTGTTTTTT. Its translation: CASSLYRQNTGELFF.

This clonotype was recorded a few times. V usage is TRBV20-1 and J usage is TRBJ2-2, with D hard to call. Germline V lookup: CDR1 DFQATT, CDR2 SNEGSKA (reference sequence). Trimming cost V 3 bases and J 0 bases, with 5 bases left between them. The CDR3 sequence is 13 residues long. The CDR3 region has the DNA TGCAGTGCTAGGGTCACGAACACCGGGGAGCTGTTTTTT. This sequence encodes CSARVTNTGELFF.

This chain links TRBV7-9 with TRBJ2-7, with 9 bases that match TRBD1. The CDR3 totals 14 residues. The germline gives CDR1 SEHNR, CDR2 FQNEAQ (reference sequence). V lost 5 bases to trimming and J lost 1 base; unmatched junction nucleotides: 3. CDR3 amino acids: CASSRTGVSYEQYV. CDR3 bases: TGTGCCAGCAGCCGGACAGGGGTGTCCTACGAGCAGTACGTC.

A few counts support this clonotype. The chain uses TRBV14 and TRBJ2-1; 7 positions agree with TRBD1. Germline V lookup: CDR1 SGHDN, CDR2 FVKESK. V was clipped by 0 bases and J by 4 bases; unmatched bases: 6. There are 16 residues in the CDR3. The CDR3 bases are TGTGCCAGCAGCCAAGACTCGGGACAGAGGTACAATGAGCAGTTCTTC. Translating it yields CASSQDSGQRYNEQFF.

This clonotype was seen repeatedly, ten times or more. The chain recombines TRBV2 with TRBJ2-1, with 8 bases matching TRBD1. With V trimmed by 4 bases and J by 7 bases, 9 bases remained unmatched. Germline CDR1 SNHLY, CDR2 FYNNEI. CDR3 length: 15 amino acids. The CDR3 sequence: CASSVDRGFINEQFF. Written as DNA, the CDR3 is TGTGCCAGCAGTGTCGACAGGGGCTTCATAAATGAGCAGTTCTTC.

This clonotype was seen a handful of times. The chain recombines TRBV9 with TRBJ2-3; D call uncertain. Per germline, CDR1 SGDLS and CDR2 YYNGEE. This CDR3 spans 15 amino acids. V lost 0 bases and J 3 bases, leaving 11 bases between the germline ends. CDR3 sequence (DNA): TGTGCCAGCAGCGTAGTAGGGCGGTCAACAGATACGCAGTATTTT. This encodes CASSVVGRSTDTQYF.

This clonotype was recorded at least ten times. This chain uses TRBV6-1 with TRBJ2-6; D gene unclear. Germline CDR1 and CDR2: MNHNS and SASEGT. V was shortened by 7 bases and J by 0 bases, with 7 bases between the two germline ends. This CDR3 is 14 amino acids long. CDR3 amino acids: CASTLSSGANVLTF. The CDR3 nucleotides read TGTGCCAGCACTCTGAGCTCTGGGGCCAACGTCCTGACTTTC.

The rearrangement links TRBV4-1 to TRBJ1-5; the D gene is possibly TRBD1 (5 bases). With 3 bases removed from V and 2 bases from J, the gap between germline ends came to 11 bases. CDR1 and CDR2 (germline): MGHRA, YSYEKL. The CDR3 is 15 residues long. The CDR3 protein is CASSQGERGNQPQHF. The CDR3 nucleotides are TGCGCCAGCAGCCAGGGGGAGCGGGGCAATCAGCCCCAGCATTTT.

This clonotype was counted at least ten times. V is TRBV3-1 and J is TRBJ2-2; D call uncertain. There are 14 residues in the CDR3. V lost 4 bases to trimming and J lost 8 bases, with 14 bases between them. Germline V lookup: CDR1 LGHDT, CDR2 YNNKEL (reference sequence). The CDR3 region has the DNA TGTGCCAGCAGCCGAGTGATGGGAATAGGGGAGCTGTTTTTT. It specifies CASSRVMGIGELFF.

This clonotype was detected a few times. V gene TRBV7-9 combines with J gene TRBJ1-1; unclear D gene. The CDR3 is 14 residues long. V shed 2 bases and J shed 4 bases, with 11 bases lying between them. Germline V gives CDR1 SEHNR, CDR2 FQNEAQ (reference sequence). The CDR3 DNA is TGTGCCAGCAGCTTAAGGAAGGCGGGCACTGAAGCTTTCTTT. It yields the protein CASSLRKAGTEAFF.